The 26 T cell receptor beta chains below come from one sample, sequenced in a study of identical twins. MiXCR, applied by TCRdb to the 5' RACE reads, yields one record per CDR3 protein. The sample consists of around 960,000 distinct CDR3 sequences, around 12% of them appearing once. The same data also contributed to another study, on yellow fever vaccine responses in identical twins.

The sample was PBMCs. The source of these receptors is a woman under 30 in good health.

This clonotype turned up a few times. The chain recombines TRBV6-5 with TRBJ2-1; D ambiguous. V shed 0 bases and J shed 12 bases, with 12 bases lying between them. The CDR3 has 13 residues. The germline V gene encodes CDR1 MNHEY and CDR2 SVGAGI. The CDR3 loop reads CASSYSSTLGQFF. CDR3 DNA sequence: TGTGCCAGCAGTTACTCGTCTACACTGGGGCAGTTCTTC.

This chain links TRBV9 with TRBJ2-1; D is possibly TRBD2 (6 bases). V was trimmed by 1 base and J by 4 bases, leaving 12 bases between them. The CDR3 loop spans 15 amino acids. Germline V gene sequence: CDR1 SGDLS, CDR2 YYNGEE. As DNA, the CDR3 is TGTGCCAGCAGCGTATGGGCGGGGAATTACAATGAGCAGTTCTTC. Amino acid sequence: CASSVWAGNYNEQFF.

This rearrangement joins TRBV28 to TRBJ1-1, with D unclear. Germline assignment: CDR1 MDHEN and CDR2 SYDVKM. The V end lost 2 bases, the J end lost 3 bases, and 7 bases lay between the germline ends. This CDR3 is built from 13 residues. CDR3 amino acids: CASSLTVYTEAFF. The CDR3 nucleotides are TGTGCCAGCAGTTTAACCGTCTACACTGAAGCTTTCTTT.

This clonotype was observed a handful of times. V gene TRBV5-1 combines with J gene TRBJ2-3; D is uncertain. V was pared by 0 bases and J by 6 bases, with 8 bases between. CDR1 is SGHRS, CDR2 YFSETQ, per germline. The CDR3 has 13 amino acids. The CDR3 bases are TGCGCCAGCAGCTTGGCTTCCAGGGATACGCAGTATTTT. This codes for CASSLASRDTQYF.

The rearrangement uses TRBV19 and TRBJ2-6; D uncertain. Trimming stripped 6 bases from V and 2 bases from J, with 8 bases between. The germline CDR1 and CDR2 sequences are LNHDA and SQIVND (reference sequence). This CDR3 has 14 residues. CDR3 DNA: TGTGCCAGTAGGCCGGGCCCTGGGGCCAACGTCCTGACTTTC. Amino acids: CASRPGPGANVLTF.

There are a few counts of this clonotype. V and J are TRBV18 and TRBJ2-5, with a tentative D call TRBD1 (6 bases). Trimming took 5 bases from V and 0 from J, leaving 10 bases between them. This CDR3 has 14 amino acids. Germline values: CDR1 KGHSH, CDR2 LQKENI. CDR3 in DNA: TGTGCCAGCTCAAAAAGGGACAACCAAGAGACCCAGTACTTC. Translating gives CASSKRDNQETQYF.

There are many counts of this clonotype. The junction shows a germline mismatch at one end, possibly a read error. This chain joins TRBV28 and TRBJ1-5; tentative D call: TRBD1 (5 bases). CDR3 size: 13 residues. Germline CDR1 reads MDHEN; CDR2 reads SYDVKM. CDR3 nucleotide sequence: TGTGCCATTAGGTCGGGTCAGGGTCAGCCCCAGCAATTT. Translation gives CAIRSGQGQPQQF.

The V gene is TRBV7-9, the J gene TRBJ2-1; 7 bases agree with TRBD2. CDR1 is SEHNR, CDR2 FQNEAQ, per germline (reference sequence). This CDR3 is 12 amino acids long. The J segment lost 14 bases and the V segment lost 5 bases, leaving 9 bases of the junction unmatched. CDR3 sequence reads: CASSHGGRMKFF. As DNA, the CDR3 is TGTGCCAGCAGCCACGGCGGGAGAATGAAGTTCTTC. The complete variable domain, with remaining parts taken from reference TRBV7-9 and TRBJ2-1, reads DTGVSQNPRHKITKRGQNVTFRCDPISEHNRLYWYRQTLGQGPEFLTYFQNEAQLEKSRLLSDRFSAERPKGSFSTLEIQRTEQGDSAMYLCASSHGGRMKFFGPGTRLTVL.

Ten or more counts support this clonotype. This chain uses TRBV12-3 or TRBV12-4 with TRBJ1-1, with 9 bases aligning to TRBD1. V shed 6 bases, J shed 9 bases, and the junction held 5 bases outside the gene matches. CDR3 length: 12 residues. CDR3 nucleotide sequence: TGTGCCAGCAGCACCGGGACAGGGAAAGCTTTCTTT. This codes for CASSTGTGKAFF.

This chain uses TRBV10-3 with TRBJ1-1, with D unresolved. The CDR3 spans 14 residues. V was cut by 4 bases and J by 5 bases, with 14 bases left in between. The germline CDR1 and CDR2 sequences are ENHRY and SYGVKD. The CDR3 coding sequence is TGTGCCATCAGTGCCCGGGAGAGTAATACTGAAGCTTTCTTT. Amino acid sequence: CAISARESNTEAFF.

The rearrangement links TRBV4-1 to TRBJ2-3; the match to TRBD2 covers 8 bases. Germline V gene lookup returns CDR1 MGHRA and CDR2 YSYEKL. The CDR3 runs 16 residues. V gave up 1 base and J gave up 2 bases; unmatched junction bases: 5. Written as DNA, the CDR3 is TGCGCCAGCAGCCAAGGGAATAGCGGGGTCACAGATACGCAGTATTTT. This translates into CASSQGNSGVTDTQYF.

The chain carries TRBV5-1 and TRBJ2-7; D assignment may be TRBD1 or TRBD2 (6 bases each). Germline values: CDR1 SGHRS, CDR2 YFSETQ. The V and J ends lost 2 bases and 5 bases respectively, with 14 bases between them. CDR3 length equals 14 residues. The CDR3 region is CASSFRGGGNEQYF. The CDR3 nucleotides read TGCGCCAGCAGCTTCAGGGGAGGAGGGAACGAGCAGTACTTC.

This clonotype was observed a few times. This sequence joins TRBV6-1 and TRBJ2-2; TRBD2 might be the D (6 bases). The CDR3 contains 16 residues. From germline, CDR1 is MNHNS and CDR2 SASEGT. The germline V and J ends were trimmed by 7 bases and 6 bases, with 21 bases remaining between them. The CDR3 DNA is TGTGCCAGCATTCAATTGGGGGGAGAAGTCCCCGGGGAGCTGTTTTTT. The encoded protein is CASIQLGGEVPGELFF.

This clonotype appeared many times. The chain carries TRBV7-9 and TRBJ2-1; TRBD1 aligns across 7 bases. CDR1 and CDR2 from the germline V gene are SEHNR and FQNEAQ (reference sequence). CDR3 length equals 15 residues. J gave up 3 bases and V 5 bases, and 7 bases lay outside the gene matches. In nucleotides, the CDR3 is TGTGCCAGCAGCCCCCGGGACAGAAACTACAATGAGCAGTTCTTC. Translation: CASSPRDRNYNEQFF.

This clonotype was seen repeatedly, ten times or more. V and J are TRBV12-3 or TRBV12-4 and TRBJ1-4, with no clear D. CDR3 size: 14 residues. V was shortened by 6 bases and J by 0 bases, with 8 bases between the two germline ends. This CDR3 is CASRTDTTNEKLFF. CDR3 DNA: TGTGCCAGCAGAACCGATACAACTAATGAAAAACTGTTTTTT.

This clonotype was seen more than once but under ten times. The rearrangement uses TRBV28 and TRBJ2-2; no clear D. The V and J ends lost 6 bases and 0 bases respectively, with 8 bases between them. Germline values: CDR1 MDHEN, CDR2 SYDVKM. The CDR3 has 14 amino acids. Here the CDR3 reads CASRTGANTGELFF. CDR3 DNA: TGTGCCAGCAGGACCGGAGCGAACACCGGGGAGCTGTTTTTT.

This clonotype was seen many times. This CDR3 is CASSPSTGLLQYF. CDR3 bases: TGTGCCAGCAGCCCCAGCACTGGTCTCCTTCAGTACTTC. This chain uses TRBV12-3 or TRBV12-4 with TRBJ2-4; D remains unclear. Trimming removed 6 bases from V and 11 bases from J, with 17 bases in between. The CDR3 has 13 residues.

This chain joins TRBV7-8 and TRBJ2-7; 7 nucleotides match TRBD1. The CDR3 spans 13 residues. Germline V gene sequence: CDR1 SGHVS, CDR2 FQNEAQ. Germline trimming cut 6 bases from V and 5 bases from J; bases unmatched to any gene: 7. The CDR3 region has the DNA TGTGCCAGCAGTCCGACGAGGGGGCACGAGCAGTACTTC. The encoded protein is CASSPTRGHEQYF.

The V gene is TRBV27, the J gene TRBJ2-7; 9 positions match TRBD2. The CDR3 contains 16 residues. V trimming: 2 bases; J trimming: 0 bases; junction bases outside the gene matches: 5. Germline CDR1 is MNHEY and CDR2 is SMNVEV (reference sequence). CDR3 residues: CASSLKSSGTSYEQYF. CDR3 bases: TGTGCCAGCAGTTTAAAGTCTAGCGGGACCTCCTACGAGCAGTACTTC.

This clonotype was counted a few times. The chain uses TRBV9 and TRBJ2-2; 8 nucleotides line up with TRBD2. The germline V gene encodes CDR1 SGDLS and CDR2 YYNGEE. This CDR3 region has 18 residues. V dropped 0 bases and J dropped 0; count of bases not matched to a gene: 7. CDR3 DNA sequence: TGTGCCAGCAGCGTAGAAGGTAGCGGGACAACGAACACCGGGGAGCTGTTTTTT. The encoded protein is CASSVEGSGTTNTGELFF.

This clonotype was counted ten times or more. This chain's CDR3 is CASSLSRQASGWYGYTF. As DNA, the CDR3 is TGCGCCAGCAGCTTGTCGAGACAGGCTTCAGGGTGGTATGGCTACACCTTC. J is TRBJ1-2 and V is TRBV5-1; D possibly corresponds to TRBD1 (6 bases). Trimming removed 1 base from V and 5 bases from J, with 21 bases in between. The germline CDR1 and CDR2 sequences are SGHRS and YFSETQ. The CDR3 runs to 17 residues.

This clonotype was counted many times. The chain has TRBV20-1 and TRBJ2-2; D is possibly TRBD1 or TRBD2 (6 bases each). The CDR3 spans 16 residues. V was cut by 1 base and J by 3 bases, with 15 bases left in between. Germline lookup yields CDR1 DFQATT and CDR2 SNEGSKA (reference sequence). The CDR3 DNA reads TGCAGTGCTAGAGGTGCTGCGGGACAATACACCGGGGAGCTGTTTTTT. It codes for CSARGAAGQYTGELFF.

This chain links TRBV2 with TRBJ2-1; no firm D call. The CDR3 is 13 amino acids. Trimming took off 2 bases at V and 6 bases at J, with 8 bases between the two ends. CDR1 and CDR2 from the germline V gene are SNHLY and FYNNEI. The CDR3 spells CASSENSFNEQFF. The CDR3 DNA reads TGTGCCAGCAGTGAAAACAGTTTCAATGAGCAGTTCTTC.

This clonotype has only a few counts. Because the CDR3's place on the DNA is in doubt, the DNA is left out and the CDR3 is given as listed by TCRdb. V gene TRBV2 combines with J gene TRBJ1-6. CDR1 is SNHLY and CDR2 is FYNNEI in the germline V gene. The CDR3 sequence runs 16 residues, both termini included. CDR3 loop: CASILDRGSYNSPLHF.

This clonotype turned up a few times. This chain joins TRBV15 and TRBJ2-1, with D possibly TRBD2 on 5 matching bases. V was clipped by 1 base and J by 9 bases, with 10 bases between them. The V gene's germline CDR1 is LNHNV and CDR2 YYDKDF (reference sequence). The CDR3 totals 13 residues. Here the CDR3 reads CATSRVGATEQFF. The CDR3 coding sequence is TGTGCCACCAGCAGAGTGGGAGCTACTGAGCAGTTCTTC.

V and J are TRBV4-1 and TRBJ2-5, with a weak D call TRBD2 (6 bases). CDR1 MGHRA and CDR2 YSYEKL come from the germline V gene. The V gene lost 0 bases and the J gene lost 4 bases, with 15 bases spanning the gap. The CDR3 loop spans 16 amino acids. The CDR3 DNA reads TGCGCCAGCAGCCAAGAGCGGGGTTTGCTAGCAGAGACCCAGTACTTC. It translates to CASSQERGLLAETQYF.